This T cell receptor (beta chain) comes out of a study of blood T cell repertoires in COVID-19. Overall study: Nucleic acid was either cDNA or gDNA, and it came from T cells, B-cell-depleted T cells, or PBMCs.

In the study's own analysis: Reference gene primer amplification in the assay estimated nucleated cell counts. Repertoires were generated with immunoSEQ multiplex PCR, while TCRdb's copy carries only in-frame clones and drops some. The V and J calls and clone size were taken over from that table, and D and trimming were inferred from the DNA. The data contain fewer than 100,000 clones, less than 90% of them seen just once; the ten biggest clones take up around a sixth. V dropped 1 base and J dropped 3 bases, with 12 bases sitting between them. The CDR3 sequence is 16 residues long. Germline CDR1 SEHNR, CDR2 FQNEAQ (reference sequence).

This TCR was sampled from a man older than 75 in a cohort sampled during active COVID-19. The V gene is TRBV7-9, the J gene TRBJ2-2; D perhaps matches TRBD2 (5 bases). Sequenced material: peripheral blood. CDR3 sequence reads: CASSLVRGPDTGELFF. Here the CDR3 DNA reads TGTGCCAGCAGCTTAGTACGCGGGCCTGACACCGGGGAGCTGTTTTTT.